Given below is one TCR beta chain in context. Its antigen is not known. Cell sorting on a FACSAria was used to separate CD4+ and CD8+ T cells from the PBMCs. The sample comes from a study of CD8+ T cells in alopecia areata. The wider study: People stayed on tofacitinib for 6 to 18 months, then stopped the drug for 6 months.

The CDR3 loop spans 15 amino acids. Between the trimmed V and J ends, which lost 5 bases and 4 bases, there was a span of 17 bases. CDR1 and CDR2 (germline): SGHNT, YYREEE (reference sequence). Overall study findings and caveats: Scalp sequencing captures resident alphabeta T cells of normal skin too.

Once RNA had been extracted, it was reverse transcribed into cDNA to act as the sequencing template. Sequencing was performed with immunoSEQ multiplex PCR; in TCRdb, only in-frame clones are kept and a portion is missing. The data show 100,000 to 150,000 clones, approximately 49% seen once. The chain links TRBV5-4 to TRBJ2-3; D possibly uses TRBD1 or TRBD2 (6 bases each). This material consisted of CD8+ T cells sorted from blood, taken at week 0. The source is a human donor with alopecia areata. In DNA form, the CDR3 reads TGTGCCAGCAGTGGCGAGAGGGGGGCCTCAGATACGCAGTATTTT. Its protein is CASSGERGASDTQYF.